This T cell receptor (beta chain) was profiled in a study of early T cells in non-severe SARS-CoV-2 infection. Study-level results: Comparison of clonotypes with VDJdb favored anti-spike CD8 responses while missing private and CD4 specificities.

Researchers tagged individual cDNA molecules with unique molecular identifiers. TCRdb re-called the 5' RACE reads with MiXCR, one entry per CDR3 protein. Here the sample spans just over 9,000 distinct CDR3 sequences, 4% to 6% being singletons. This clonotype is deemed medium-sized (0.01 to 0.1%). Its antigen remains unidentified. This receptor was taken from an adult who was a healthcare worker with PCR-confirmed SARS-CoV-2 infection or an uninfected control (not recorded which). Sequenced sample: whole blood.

CDR3 in amino acids: CSVVFAGDTQYF. The CDR3 DNA reads TGCAGCGTGGTATTCGCGGGAGATACGCAGTATTTT. This chain links TRBV29-1 with TRBJ2-3; TRBD2 is a possible D gene (5 bases). The CDR3 is 12 residues long. Per germline, CDR1 SQVTM and CDR2 ANQGSEA. With 6 bases removed from V and 5 bases from J, the gap between germline ends came to 12 bases.